Shown below are 3 T cell receptor delta chains from a single sample sequenced in a study of gamma-delta T cells after stem cell transplantation. TCRdb re-called the RT-PCR reads using CATT. Of around 1,300 delta-chain clones listed, 12% to 15% are singletons. Sample: gamma-delta T cells. Receptors originate from a human donor. It is not recorded whose cells these are; they may come from a transplant donor.

This clone was observed a single time. The protein TCRdb gives is from a much larger clone and does not agree with this DNA's translation at residue 10, likely a read error; the protein shown here comes from the DNA. The rearrangement joins TRDV2 to TRDJ1; D is unclear. The germline V gene has CDR1 GEAIGNYY and CDR2 EKD. Trimming took 0 bases from V and 2 from J, leaving 15 bases between them. The CDR3 totals 16 residues. CDR3 sequence reads: CACDTIVPLKTDKLIF. The CDR3, as DNA: TGTGCCTGTGACACCATCGTTCCCTTAAAAACCGATAAACTCATCTTT.

This clone was seen a few times. The protein in TCRdb stems from a much larger clone and differs at residue 6 from this DNA's translation, likely a read error; here the protein is translated from the DNA. V and J are TRDV3 and TRDJ1; D gene uncertain. Germline V CDR1 and CDR2: TVYSNPD, GDNSRS (reference sequence). CDR3 length: 17 amino acids. Trimming cost V 2 bases and J 2 bases, with 24 bases left between them. CDR3: CAFFSTRVRRGTDKLIF. The CDR3 bases are TGTGCCTTTTTCTCGACGCGGGTGAGACGAGGAACCGATAAACTCATCTTT.

This clone is labeled medium-sized (0.01 to 0.1%). A far bigger clonotype differs at one base, so this is likely a read error. This sequence joins TRDV2 and TRDJ1, with a tentative D call TRDD1 (5 bases). V was trimmed by 5 bases and J by 3 bases, leaving 12 bases between them. CDR1 is GEAIGNYY, CDR2 EKD, per germline. CDR3 size: 13 residues. DNA for the CDR3: TGTGCCTGTGGCACAATAGGGGCCGATAAACTCATCTTT. Protein: CACGTIGADKLIF.